Listed here are 7 T cell receptor beta chains from one sample, sequenced in a study of CD8 T cells in ankylosing spondylitis. Study conclusions and caveats: Seemingly distinctive of ankylosing spondylitis blood was a TCR beta motif formed by eight highly homologous variants.

TCRdb re-called the 5' RACE reads through MiXCR, storing one row per CDR3 protein. The sample carries around 140,000 distinct CDR3 sequences, about 15% recorded once. Their antigens are not known. Sequencing used blood, either unsorted or a sorted T cell fraction (not recorded which). These receptors were taken from a male donor with ankylosing spondylitis.

J is TRBJ1-5 and V is TRBV27; the D is unclear. V gave up 3 bases and J gave up 7 bases, with 10 bases separating them. The CDR3 is 13 amino acids. Germline CDR1 reads MNHEY; CDR2 reads SMNVEV (reference sequence). The CDR3 here is CASSLDRSQPQHF. CDR3 coding DNA: TGTGCCAGCAGTTTGGACCGGAGCCAGCCCCAGCATTTT.

This clonotype was found a few times. The chain employs TRBV7-9 and TRBJ2-7, with D possibly being TRBD1 (6 bases). Trimming pared 5 bases from V and 3 bases from J, leaving 14 bases between. CDR1 SEHNR and CDR2 FQNEAQ come from the germline V gene (reference sequence). The CDR3 runs 14 residues. CDR3 region: CASSHARTDYEQYF. For the CDR3, the DNA is TGTGCCAGCAGCCACGCAAGGACAGACTACGAGCAGTACTTC. Full variable domain (rest looked up from reference TRBV7-9 and TRBJ2-7): DTGVSQNPRHKITKRGQNVTFRCDPISEHNRLYWYRQTLGQGPEFLTYFQNEAQLEKSRLLSDRFSAERPKGSFSTLEIQRTEQGDSAMYLCASSHARTDYEQYFGPGTRLTVT.

This clonotype was counted between two and nine times. The chain employs TRBV7-8 and TRBJ2-7; either TRBD1 or TRBD2 may fit D (5 bases each). From germline, CDR1 is SGHVS and CDR2 FQNEAQ. Deletions cut 5 bases from V and 4 bases from J, with 15 bases between. This CDR3 is 14 amino acids long. Here the CDR3 reads CASSPGVGVYEQYF. The CDR3 DNA is TGTGCCAGCAGCCCTGGGGTGGGGGTTTACGAGCAGTACTTC.

This clonotype was picked up a small number of times. The chain links TRBV27 to TRBJ2-1; 9 bases map to TRBD2. Per germline, CDR1 MNHEY and CDR2 SMNVEV (reference sequence). V trimming: 5 bases; J trimming: 4 bases; junction bases outside the gene matches: 9. This CDR3 has 16 amino acids. CDR3 coding DNA: TGTGCCAGCAGTCCGATAAGAGCGGGAGGATACAATGAGCAGTTCTTC. Amino acid sequence: CASSPIRAGGYNEQFF.

This clonotype was counted between two and nine times. The chain uses TRBV6-2 or TRBV6-3 and TRBJ1-5, with a weak D call TRBD1 (5 bases). CDR3 length equals 16 residues. In germline, CDR1 is MNHEY, CDR2 SVGEGT. Trimming removed 2 bases at V and 3 bases at J, with 14 bases between. The CDR3 protein is CASSYRDGGANQPQHF. The DNA of the CDR3 is TGTGCCAGCAGTTACAGGGACGGAGGCGCCAATCAGCCCCAGCATTTT.

The V and J genes are TRBV13 and TRBJ1-1; the match to TRBD1 covers 7 bases. Per the germline V gene, CDR1 is PRHDT and CDR2 is FYEKMQ (reference sequence). The V segment lost 3 bases and the J segment 7 bases; nucleotides outside the gene matches: 11. The CDR3 consists of 15 residues. This CDR3 reads CASSLQGGRRVEAFF. CDR3 DNA sequence: TGTGCCAGCAGCTTGCAGGGGGGCCGGCGGGTTGAAGCTTTCTTT.

This clonotype came up once. The chain links TRBV20-1 to TRBJ2-7; D is undetermined. CDR3 size: 13 residues. Trimming removed 3 bases at V and 0 bases at J, with 9 bases between. Looked up from germline, CDR1 is DFQATT and CDR2 is SNEGSKA (reference sequence). CDR3 sequence reads: CSASGLDSYEQYF. The CDR3 bases are TGCAGTGCTAGCGGCCTGGACTCCTACGAGCAGTACTTC.